The 14 T cell receptor beta chains reported below all come from one sample, sequenced in a study of OX40 agonist ivuxolimab in advanced cancers. Libraries were prepared through the immunoSEQ multiplex PCR assay. Sourced from immuneACCESS, this table was stored by TCRdb with only in-frame sequences that have V and J called. A share of the clones is absent; for the studies checked, an unresolved V gene accounts for under half, and the remainder has no known explanation. This sample is represented by approximately 87,000 clones; around 90% of them were singletons. The ten most abundant clones make up approximately 3.6% of the sample. This specimen was CD4+ or CD8+ T cells sorted from blood, taken in a trial of the OX40 agonist ivuxolimab. The receptors were gathered from an adult with an advanced solid tumor such as melanoma, head and neck, liver or kidney cancer.

J is TRBJ1-1 and V is TRBV7-8; 7 nucleotides align to TRBD1. V was pared by 2 bases and J by 12 bases, with 12 bases of the junction left unmatched. CDR3 length equals 14 residues. Germline V gene sequence: CDR1 SGHVS, CDR2 FQNEAQ. CDR3 sequence reads: CASSLLGPPGGTFF. Here the CDR3 DNA reads TGTGCCAGCAGCTTATTAGGCCCGCCAGGGGGGACTTTCTTT.

The CDR3 spells CASSYLAGGTDTQYF. The CDR3 nucleotides read TGTGCCAGCAGTTATCTAGCGGGGGGAACAGATACGCAGTATTTT. This chain connects TRBV27 to TRBJ2-3; 11 positions match TRBD2. This CDR3 is 15 amino acids long. CDR1 is MNHEY, CDR2 SMNVEV, per germline (reference sequence). Trimming at V came to 4 bases and at J to 3 bases, leaving 3 bases not matched to a gene.

On this clone: This sample also contains other DNA sequences that code for the same CDR3. The gene calls are TRBV15 and TRBJ2-3; 9 bases match TRBD1. Trimming at V came to 3 bases and at J to 6 bases, leaving 4 bases not matched to a gene. The CDR3 is 14 amino acids. From germline, CDR1 is LNHNV and CDR2 YYDKDF (reference sequence). In DNA, the CDR3 is TGTGCCACCAGCAGTGAACAGGGGGCGGATACGCAGTATTTT. Protein: CATSSEQGADTQYF.

The genes are TRBV14 and TRBJ2-7; weak D call: TRBD1 (5 bases). CDR1 is SGHDN and CDR2 is FVKESK in the germline V gene. Trimming left V 0 bases short and J 5 bases short, with 11 bases between. This CDR3 region has 14 residues. The CDR3 nucleotides are TGTGCCAGCAGCCAAGAGTTACAACAGGACGAGCAGTACTTC. Its translation: CASSQELQQDEQYF.

The chain combines TRBV5-8 with TRBJ1-5; 8 nucleotides agree with TRBD1. Losses at the gene ends were 2 bases for V and 1 base for J; bases not matched to a gene: 2. The germline CDR1 and CDR2 sequences are SGHTS and YDEGEE. This CDR3 comprises 15 residues. The CDR3 DNA follows: TGTGCCAGCAGCTTCAGGGGGCTGAGCAATCAGCCCCAGCATTTT. It translates to CASSFRGLSNQPQHF.

This clone occurred once. V usage is TRBV14 and J usage is TRBJ2-7; 9 bases agree with TRBD1. The V segment lost 3 bases and the J segment 2 bases; nucleotides outside the gene matches: 2. CDR3 length equals 14 residues. Germline V gives CDR1 SGHDN, CDR2 FVKESK. The CDR3 region has the DNA TGTGCCAGCAGCCAGGGGACAGGGCCCTACGAGCAGTACTTC. It codes for CASSQGTGPYEQYF. Together with reference TRBV14 and TRBJ2-7, the CDR3 gives the full variable domain: EAGVTQFPSHSVIEKGQTVTLRCDPISGHDNLYWYRRVMGKEIKFLLHFVKESKQDESGMPNNRFLAERTGGTYSTLKVQPAELEDSGVYFCASSQGTGPYEQYFGPGTRLTVT.

Comment on this clone: Other nucleotide sequences in the sample specify the same CDR3. V usage is TRBV27 and J usage is TRBJ2-7; 11 nucleotides agree with TRBD1. There are 15 residues in the CDR3. Unmatched junction bases numbered 9, after V lost 8 bases and J lost 3 bases. The germline V gene encodes CDR1 MNHEY and CDR2 SMNVEV (reference sequence). In DNA form, the CDR3 reads TGTGCCAGCTCCCTTGGGACAGGGGGTAGCTACGAGCAGTACTTC. Residues: CASSLGTGGSYEQYF.

The V call is TRBV7-6, the J call TRBJ2-7; tentatively, D is TRBD1 (5 bases). The V gene's germline CDR1 is SGHVS and CDR2 FNYEAQ. The CDR3 loop spans 13 amino acids. V was cut by 4 bases and J by 5 bases, with 12 bases left in between. CDR3 DNA sequence: TGTGCCAGCAGCTCACAGGTACCCGACGAGCAGTACTTC. Encoded protein: CASSSQVPDEQYF.

This chain uses TRBV29-1 with TRBJ2-1; D gene uncertain. The V gene lost 5 bases and the J gene lost 7 bases, with 9 bases spanning the gap. Germline V CDR1 and CDR2: SQVTM, ANQGSEA. This CDR3 region has 11 residues. The CDR3 nucleotides are TGCAGCGTTCCAGAGCCTAATGAGCAGTTCTTC. Its protein is CSVPEPNEQFF.

The chain is built from TRBV13 and TRBJ1-1; D gene uncertain. V was clipped by 4 bases and J by 1 base, with 13 bases between them. Germline V gives CDR1 PRHDT, CDR2 FYEKMQ (reference sequence). The CDR3 is 15 residues long. This chain's CDR3 is CASSSSGDQNTEAFF. The DNA for the CDR3 is TGTGCCAGCAGCTCCTCCGGAGATCAGAACACTGAAGCTTTCTTT. Based on the CDR3 plus reference TRBV13 and TRBJ1-1, the full variable domain is AAGVIQSPRHLIKEKRETATLKCYPIPRHDTVYWYQQGPGQDPQFLISFYEKMQSDKGSIPDRFSAQQFSDYHSELNMSSLELGDSALYFCASSSSGDQNTEAFFGQGTRLTVV.

This sequence joins TRBV4-3 and TRBJ2-1; 10 nucleotides line up with TRBD1. The germline gives CDR1 LGHNA, CDR2 YSLEER. CDR3 size: 16 residues. V trimming: 3 bases; J trimming: 1 base; junction bases outside the gene matches: 3. DNA for the CDR3: TGCGCCAGCAGCCAGGCGGGACAGGGGTCCTACAATGAGCAGTTCTTC. Amino acid sequence: CASSQAGQGSYNEQFF.

DNA for the CDR3: TGCGCCAGCAGCCCTCCGGGGGACACAGATACGCAGTATTTT. It codes for CASSPPGDTDTQYF. This chain links TRBV4-3 with TRBJ2-3; perhaps TRBD2 as D (6 bases). Trimming took off 4 bases at V and 2 bases at J, with 10 bases between the two ends. CDR1 is LGHNA and CDR2 is YSLEER in the germline V gene. The CDR3 runs to 14 residues.

This chain connects TRBV6-5 to TRBJ2-2; no definite D call. Germline V gene sequence: CDR1 MNHEY, CDR2 SVGAGI. The length of the CDR3 is 13 residues. V was clipped by 2 bases and J by 3 bases, with 4 bases between them. CDR3 region: CASSYRDTGELFF. The DNA of the CDR3 is TGTGCCAGCAGTTACCGTGACACCGGGGAGCTGTTTTTT.

This sequence joins TRBV6-6 and TRBJ1-1, with 8 positions matching TRBD1. This CDR3 spans 14 amino acids. After removal of 5 bases from V and 9 bases from J, the junction contained 11 bases not matched to a gene. Germline lookup yields CDR1 MNHNY and CDR2 SVGAGI (reference sequence). The CDR3 DNA reads TGTGCCAGCAGTCAAGACAGGGGCTCAGCTCAAGCTTTCTTT. It encodes CASSQDRGSAQAFF.